A single sample gave rise to the 3 T cell receptor beta chains below, sequenced in a study of shared clonotypes between healthy human individuals. Libraries were prepared by immunoSEQ multiplex PCR; TCRdb keeps only in-frame clonotypes and omits some of them. The profile covers more than 900,000 clones, with 75% to 80% appearing a single time and 0.55% to 0.7% taken by the ten largest. Sequenced: memory CD4+ T cells from PBMCs. Subset: CD45RA-negative fraction. The receptors derive from a man in his late teens or twenties in good health. Some clones in this sample may be carry-over from other donors' samples.

The chain has TRBV28 and TRBJ2-7, with D tentatively TRBD2 (6 bases). Trimming left V 3 bases short and J 5 bases short, with 17 bases between. The CDR3 is 15 residues long. CDR1 and CDR2 (germline): MDHEN, SYDVKM. The CDR3 sequence: CASSFGRTRGDEQYF. The CDR3 DNA is TGTGCCAGCAGTTTCGGGCGGACCCGCGGGGACGAGCAGTACTTC.

Here the CDR3 DNA reads TGTGCCAGCAGCTTGGAGGGCGTAGCGGGGGCTCTCTCCTACGAGCAGTACTTC. It yields the protein CASSLEGVAGALSYEQYF. The genes are TRBV5-5 and TRBJ2-7; TRBD2 matches 9 bases. The CDR3 covers 18 residues. The germline V gene encodes CDR1 SGHKS and CDR2 YYEKEE (reference sequence). Trimming removed 0 bases from V and 0 bases from J; junction bases left unmatched: 10.

The CDR3 DNA is TGTGCCAGCAGTGTTGGGAGAGCGGGAGGCCTCTCTTTCGGCAATGAGCAGTTCTTC. It specifies CASSVGRAGGLSFGNEQFF. The chain combines TRBV2 with TRBJ2-1; 9 bases match TRBD2. V gave up 4 bases and J gave up 6 bases; unmatched junction bases: 19. This CDR3 has 19 amino acids. CDR1 and CDR2 from the germline V gene are SNHLY and FYNNEI. The full variable domain, with the rest looked up from reference TRBV2 and TRBJ2-1, is EPEVTQTPSHQVTQMGQEVILRCVPISNHLYFYWYRQILGQKVEFLVSFYNNEISEKSEIFDDQFSVERPDGSNFTLKIRSTKLEDSAMYFCASSVGRAGGLSFGNEQFFGPGTRLTVL.